The 29 T cell receptor beta chains presented below share a single source sample, sequenced in a study of T-cell memory formation after mild COVID-19. TCRdb ran MiXCR on the 5' RACE reads and lists one entry per CDR3 protein. This table has about 360,000 distinct CDR3 sequences, over 10% appearing once. The sequencing input was PBMCs or a T cell subset sorted from them (not recorded which). The receptors stem from a man aged 18 to 30 who had mild COVID-19 (a few samples of this study predate the infection). Cell type and time point are not known.

CDR3 amino acids: CASSLVPYSYEQYV. CDR3 DNA: TGTGCCAGCAGCTTGGTGCCGTACTCCTACGAGCAGTACGTC. V is TRBV5-5 and J is TRBJ2-7; D uncertain. V was cut by 0 bases and J by 0 bases, with 7 bases left in between. The germline V gene has CDR1 SGHKS and CDR2 YYEKEE (reference sequence). The CDR3 is 14 amino acids.

The chain combines TRBV29-1 with TRBJ2-3; perhaps TRBD2 as D (5 bases). V was clipped by 6 bases and J by 4 bases, with 17 bases between them. CDR1 is SQVTM, CDR2 ANQGSEA, per germline. There are 14 residues in the CDR3. For the CDR3, the DNA is TGCAGCGTGCCCACGGGCACTAGGGCAGATACGCAGTATTTT. It specifies CSVPTGTRADTQYF.

The J gene is TRBJ1-4, the V gene TRBV20-1, with no clear D. Per germline, CDR1 DFQATT and CDR2 SNEGSKA (reference sequence). The CDR3 has 13 amino acids. The CDR3 loop reads CRGHQATNEKLFF. The CDR3 nucleotides read TGCAGAGGCCATCAGGCAACTAATGAAAAACTGTTTTTT.

This clonotype has a handful of counts. As DNA, the CDR3 is TGTGCCAGCTCACCTCCTCGGACAGGGTTAAAGAACACCGGGGAGCTGTTTTTT. Encoded protein: CASSPPRTGLKNTGELFF. The rearrangement uses TRBV18 and TRBJ2-2; 8 bases are shared with TRBD1. Germline CDR1 and CDR2: KGHSH and LQKENI. Trimming cost V 3 bases and J 1 base; bases outside gene matches: 10. There are 18 residues in the CDR3.

This clonotype was seen more than once but under ten times. The rearrangement joins TRBV6-5 to TRBJ2-7, with D possibly being TRBD1 (7 bases). The CDR3 contains 15 residues. Trimming removed 5 bases from V and 0 bases from J, with 14 bases in between. Germline assignment: CDR1 MNHEY and CDR2 SVGAGI. CDR3 sequence: CASSGGQGGSYEQYV. As DNA, the CDR3 is TGTGCCAGCAGTGGCGGGCAGGGGGGCTCCTACGAGCAGTACGTC.

This clonotype was observed at least ten times. This chain uses TRBV20-1 with TRBJ1-4; D is possibly TRBD1 (6 bases). CDR1 and CDR2 from the germline V gene are DFQATT and SNEGSKA (reference sequence). The germline V and J ends were trimmed by 6 bases and 8 bases, with 19 bases remaining between them. The CDR3 runs 14 residues. The CDR3 DNA is TGCAGTGCGGTCGGGAGGACTGGGGGCGAAAAACTGTTTTTT. Protein product: CSAVGRTGGEKLFF.

With regard to this clonotype: One junction end does not reproduce the germline sequence, and a read error may be involved. The V and J genes are TRBV7-7 and TRBJ2-3, with 8 bases aligning to TRBD1. The CDR3 runs to 15 residues. CDR1 is SSHAT and CDR2 is FNYEAQ in the germline V gene (reference sequence). CDR3 DNA sequence: TGTGCTAGCAGCTCGAACACAGGGGGAACAGATACGCAGTATTTT. This encodes CASSSNTGGTDTQYF.

This clonotype came up a few times. The chain joins TRBV6-5 to TRBJ1-1, with D possibly matching TRBD1 (5 bases). Germline V gene data show CDR1 as MNHEY and CDR2 as SVGAGI. This CDR3 is 14 amino acids long. The germline V and J ends were trimmed by 4 bases and 5 bases, with 14 bases remaining between them. The DNA of the CDR3 is TGTGCCAGCAGTTCGTGGGGCGGCGGGACTGAAGCTTTCTTT. Its protein product is CASSSWGGGTEAFF.

This clonotype was detected a few times. This chain links TRBV7-9 with TRBJ2-2, with D possibly being TRBD1 (6 bases). The germline CDR1 and CDR2 sequences are SEHNR and FQNEAQ (reference sequence). The germline V and J ends were trimmed by 5 bases and 0 bases, with 13 bases remaining between them. The CDR3 consists of 16 residues. The CDR3 protein is CASSRQVPSNTGELFF. CDR3 nucleotide sequence: TGTGCCAGCAGCCGACAGGTGCCCTCGAACACCGGGGAGCTGTTTTTT.

This clonotype has more than one count but fewer than ten. This sequence joins TRBV4-1 and TRBJ2-1; D possibly corresponds to TRBD2 (5 bases). Germline V gives CDR1 MGHRA, CDR2 YSYEKL. This CDR3 region has 16 residues. V was shortened by 0 bases and J by 2 bases, with 11 bases between the two germline ends. As DNA, the CDR3 is TGCGCCAGCAGCCAAGAGACTACGGGAACCTACAATGAGCAGTTCTTC. This gives the protein CASSQETTGTYNEQFF.

The chain combines TRBV6-6 with TRBJ2-1; 7 nucleotides line up with TRBD2. Losses at the gene ends were 7 bases for V and 3 bases for J; bases not matched to a gene: 6. CDR1 and CDR2 from the germline V gene are MNHNY and SVGAGI (reference sequence). The CDR3 has 14 amino acids. DNA for the CDR3: TGTGCCAGCATGAAGGGGACTAACTACAATGAGCAGTTCTTC. It specifies CASMKGTNYNEQFF.

This clonotype was seen a few times. The rearrangement links TRBV2 to TRBJ2-5; D is unresolved. The CDR3 sequence is 13 residues long. V shed 7 bases and J shed 5 bases, with 14 bases lying between them. Looked up from germline, CDR1 is SNHLY and CDR2 is FYNNEI. Here the CDR3 DNA reads TGTGCCAGCACTTCGGTTAGCCCTGAGACCCAGTACTTC. It is translated as CASTSVSPETQYF.

This clonotype was recorded a few times. This chain uses TRBV10-1 with TRBJ1-5; D is unclear. Germline-derived CDR1 and CDR2 are WNHNN and SYGVQD (reference sequence). The CDR3 consists of 14 residues. V was cut by 6 bases and J by 11 bases, with 20 bases left in between. CDR3 residues: CASRADAADGAQHF. CDR3 nucleotide sequence: TGCGCCAGCAGAGCTGACGCAGCCGATGGGGCCCAGCATTTT.

A few counts support this clonotype. This sequence joins TRBV7-9 and TRBJ2-6; D may correspond to TRBD1 or TRBD2 (6 bases each). Trimming removed 8 bases from V and 0 bases from J, with 11 bases in between. From germline, CDR1 is SEHNR and CDR2 FQNEAQ (reference sequence). The CDR3 totals 15 residues. The CDR3 protein is CASPWGASGANVLTF. The CDR3 bases are TGTGCCAGCCCGTGGGGGGCCTCTGGGGCCAACGTCCTGACTTTC.

This clonotype was observed a handful of times. The chain uses TRBV20-1 and TRBJ1-5; 11 nucleotides align to TRBD1. V gave up 4 bases and J gave up 7 bases; unmatched junction bases: 9. CDR1 and CDR2 from the germline V gene are DFQATT and SNEGSKA (reference sequence). This CDR3 has 15 amino acids. In nucleotides, the CDR3 is TGCAGTGCTACACCACGGGACAGGGGGGGACAGCCCCAGCATTTT. It codes for CSATPRDRGGQPQHF.

The V gene is TRBV28, the J gene TRBJ2-7; weak D call: TRBD1 (6 bases). This CDR3 is built from 16 residues. The germline V gene has CDR1 MDHEN and CDR2 SYDVKM. Trimming shortened V by 4 bases and J by 0 bases, and 16 bases separated the two germline ends. This chain's CDR3 is CASSSSGHPTSYEQYF. The CDR3 DNA follows: TGTGCCAGCAGTTCGTCGGGACACCCTACCTCCTACGAGCAGTACTTC.

There are a few counts of this clonotype. It is likely a read error, because the conserved phenylalanine at the end of the CDR3 is missing. The DNA is omitted, as the CDR3 cannot be located on it reliably, and the CDR3 follows TCRdb's listing. The chain joins TRBV29-1 to TRBJ1-2; TRBD1, the D gene given by the table, was not confirmed from the DNA. The CDR3 contains 8 residues when both ends are counted. The germline V gene encodes CDR1 SQVTM and CDR2 ANQGSEA. The CDR3 loop is CSVDGHPI.

This clonotype was observed a few times. The genes are TRBV4-3 and TRBJ2-5; D is possibly TRBD1 (5 bases). CDR1 and CDR2 from the germline V gene are LGHNA and YSLEER. V gave up 0 bases and J gave up 2 bases, with 10 bases separating them. CDR3 length: 15 residues. The CDR3 loop reads CASSQDGADQETQYF. The CDR3, as DNA: TGCGCCAGCAGCCAAGATGGGGCAGATCAAGAGACCCAGTACTTC.

This clonotype was picked up a small number of times. The rearrangement links TRBV5-1 to TRBJ1-4; TRBD1 might be the D (6 bases). There are 16 residues in the CDR3. V was shortened by 1 base and J by 0 bases, with 10 bases between the two germline ends. CDR1 is SGHRS, CDR2 YFSETQ, per germline. CDR3 in DNA: TGCGCCAGCAGCTTGAGGGGGGGAACAACTAATGAAAAACTGTTTTTT. Protein sequence: CASSLRGGTTNEKLFF.

This clonotype was observed a handful of times. This chain connects TRBV7-9 to TRBJ1-5; D uncertain. In germline, CDR1 is SEHNR, CDR2 FQNEAQ (reference sequence). With 5 bases removed from V and 6 bases from J, the gap between germline ends came to 17 bases. The CDR3 is 15 residues long. CDR3 nucleotides: TGTGCCAGCAGCCTAGGCACCCGGGTGGGTCAGCCCCAGCATTTT. Translation gives CASSLGTRVGQPQHF. Full variable domain (missing parts from reference TRBV7-9 and TRBJ1-5): DTGVSQNPRHKITKRGQNVTFRCDPISEHNRLYWYRQTLGQGPEFLTYFQNEAQLEKSRLLSDRFSAERPKGSFSTLEIQRTEQGDSAMYLCASSLGTRVGQPQHFGDGTRLSIL.

This clonotype was found many times. V gene TRBV6-2 or TRBV6-3 combines with J gene TRBJ2-7, with D possibly being TRBD1 (6 bases). V lost 4 bases to trimming and J lost 3 bases, with 16 bases between them. The germline CDR1 and CDR2 sequences are MNHEY and SVGEGT. This CDR3 spans 15 amino acids. CDR3 in DNA: TGTGCCAGCAGTTCCAGGGGCCGCCTCCACTACGAGCAGTACGTC. It yields the protein CASSSRGRLHYEQYV.

The chain carries TRBV29-1 and TRBJ2-3; no reliable D call. The CDR3 runs to 13 residues. V lost 3 bases and J 9 bases, leaving 16 bases between the germline ends. CDR1 SQVTM and CDR2 ANQGSEA come from the germline V gene. CDR3 loop: CSVDRYIEDTQYF. In DNA, the CDR3 is TGCAGCGTTGACCGATACATTGAGGACACGCAGTATTTT.

In this sample, this clonotype turned up many times. The chain has TRBV4-3 and TRBJ1-1, with D perhaps TRBD1 (5 bases). There are 15 residues in the CDR3. Trimming removed 0 bases from V and 3 bases from J, with 11 bases in between. In germline, CDR1 is LGHNA, CDR2 YSLEER. CDR3 protein: CASSQDDSRYTEAFF. CDR3 DNA sequence: TGCGCCAGCAGCCAAGATGACAGCAGGTACACTGAAGCTTTCTTT.

The V and J genes are TRBV7-6 and TRBJ2-7; D is unclear. The V end lost 4 bases, the J end lost 4 bases, and 8 bases lay between the germline ends. CDR1 and CDR2 (germline): SGHVS, FNYEAQ. The CDR3 loop spans 12 amino acids. The CDR3 region is CASSSDHYEQYF. The CDR3 region has the DNA TGTGCCAGCAGCTCCGACCATTACGAGCAGTACTTC.

This sequence joins TRBV6-5 and TRBJ2-1; D is unclear. The CDR3 consists of 14 residues. Per the germline V gene, CDR1 is MNHEY and CDR2 is SVGAGI. Trimming shortened V by 6 bases and J by 0 bases, and 9 bases separated the two germline ends. Written as DNA, the CDR3 is TGTGCCAGCAGGGGCGGAATCTCCTACAATGAGCAGTTCTTC. This codes for CASRGGISYNEQFF.

This clonotype was seen only a few times. The chain is built from TRBV29-1 and TRBJ2-2, with 8 bases matching TRBD1. Germline V gives CDR1 SQVTM, CDR2 ANQGSEA. The CDR3 totals 17 residues. With 1 base clipped from V and 3 bases from J, the junction kept 10 bases outside the gene matches. The CDR3 DNA reads TGCAGCGTTGAAGGAGTTGAGGGACAGGAGCACACCGGGGAGCTGTTTTTT. Protein product: CSVEGVEGQEHTGELFF.

Only a few counts were recorded for this clonotype. The chain carries TRBV19 and TRBJ1-2, with D possibly TRBD1 on 6 matching bases. Trimming cost V 3 bases and J 5 bases, with 13 bases left between them. Germline loops: CDR1 LNHDA, CDR2 SQIVND (reference sequence). The CDR3 loop spans 14 amino acids. Written as DNA, the CDR3 is TGTGCCAGTAGTATGGGTCGGGGGCTGTATGGCTACACCTTC. This gives the protein CASSMGRGLYGYTF.

The rearrangement links TRBV5-1 to TRBJ2-1; D may correspond to TRBD1 or TRBD2 (6 bases each). The germline V and J ends were trimmed by 6 bases and 10 bases, with 11 bases remaining between them. CDR1 and CDR2 (germline): SGHRS, YFSETQ. The CDR3 extends over 11 amino acids. The CDR3 nucleotides read TGCGCCAGCATCGGGGGCACAGAGCAGTTCTTC. As protein: CASIGGTEQFF. Full variable domain (remainder filled in from reference TRBV5-1 and TRBJ2-1): KAGVTQTPRYLIKTRGQQVTLSCSPISGHRSVSWYQQTPGQGLQFLFEYFSETQRNKGNFPGRFSGRQFSNSRSEMNVSTLELGDSALYLCASIGGTEQFFGPGTRLTVL.

This clonotype was observed a handful of times. This chain joins TRBV18 and TRBJ1-3; a weak D match, TRBD1 (5 bases). Trimming took 0 bases from V and 2 from J, leaving 11 bases between them. The CDR3 sequence is 16 residues long. Germline assignment: CDR1 KGHSH and CDR2 LQKENI. CDR3 amino acids: CASSPPGRYTGNTIYF. CDR3 DNA: TGTGCCAGCTCACCACCGGGACGTTATACTGGAAACACCATATATTTT.